Presented here are 30 T cell receptor beta chains from one specimen sequenced in a study of blood T cell repertoires in COVID-19. TCRdb keeps only in-frame clones here, not all; method: immunoSEQ multiplex PCR. Of some 200,000 clones listed, around 81% were seen once; the top ten hold 2% to 2.5%. Specimen: peripheral blood. All receptors come from a woman aged 60-75 years with acute or convalescent COVID-19.

The chain employs TRBV5-1 and TRBJ1-5; unclear D gene. The CDR3 runs 15 residues. V gave up 0 bases and J gave up 0 bases, with 7 bases separating them. Germline lookup yields CDR1 SGHRS and CDR2 YFSETQ. Here the CDR3 DNA reads TGCGCCAGCAGCTTGGACGGGTATAGCAATCAGCCCCAGCATTTT. This encodes CASSLDGYSNQPQHF.

The chain recombines TRBV4-1 with TRBJ2-5; 12 bases align to TRBD2. CDR1 and CDR2 (germline): MGHRA, YSYEKL. With V trimmed by 9 bases and J by 4 bases, 9 bases remained unmatched. CDR3 length: 15 residues. The CDR3 DNA follows: TGCGCCAGTGCAGGCCTAGCGGGGGGGGTAGAGACCCAGTACTTC. Translation: CASAGLAGGVETQYF.

This sequence joins TRBV28 and TRBJ1-4; D perhaps matches TRBD1 (6 bases). Germline V CDR1 and CDR2: MDHEN, SYDVKM. V was shortened by 5 bases and J by 3 bases, with 22 bases between the two germline ends. The CDR3 totals 18 residues. CDR3 nucleotide sequence: TGTGCCAGCAGTCCTTACAGACAGGTCTTACTGGCTAATGAAAAACTGTTTTTT. Amino acid sequence: CASSPYRQVLLANEKLFF. Drawing the rest from reference TRBV28 and TRBJ1-4, the complete variable domain is DVKVTQSSRYLVKRTGEKVFLECVQDMDHENMFWYRQDPGLGLRLIYFSYDVKMKEKGDIPEGYSVSREKKERFSLILESASTNQTSMYLCASSPYRQVLLANEKLFFGSGTQLSVL.

The gene calls are TRBV5-1 and TRBJ2-5, with a possible D match to TRBD1 (5 bases). The ends were cut back, 0 bases at V and 4 bases at J, with 10 bases in the middle. CDR3 length equals 14 residues. Germline V gives CDR1 SGHRS, CDR2 YFSETQ. The CDR3 DNA reads as TGCGCCAGCAGCTTGGTGGCAGGGCGAGAGACCCAGTACTTC. Amino acids: CASSLVAGRETQYF.

This chain connects TRBV12-2 to TRBJ2-5; no check of the table's D call, TRBD1, against the DNA was made. TRBV12-2 is classified as a pseudogene. This CDR3 comprises 19 residues. The CDR3 region is CASRLGDREPTKYQETQYF. CDR3 DNA: TGTGCAAGTCGCTTAGGGGACAGGGAACCAACCAAGTACCAAGAGACCCAGTACTTC.

The V gene is TRBV21-1, the J gene TRBJ1-4; the table names TRBD1, a call not compared with the DNA. TRBV21-1 is a pseudogene segment. CDR3 length: 15 amino acids. Written as DNA, the CDR3 is TGTGCCAGCAGCAAAGTAGTGCAGGTGAATGAAAAACTGTTTTTT. Translated, it gives CASSKVVQVNEKLFF.

The count of this clone is one. The chain carries TRBV6-6 and TRBJ2-2; tentatively, D is TRBD1 (6 bases). The V end was cut by 4 bases, the J end by 7 bases, with 16 bases between. Germline loops: CDR1 MNHNY, CDR2 SVGAGI (reference sequence). The CDR3 covers 15 residues. The CDR3 sequence is CASSFDRPLGGELFF. DNA of the CDR3: TGTGCCAGCAGTTTCGACAGGCCCCTCGGCGGGGAGCTGTTTTTT.

This rearrangement joins TRBV12-3 or TRBV12-4 to TRBJ1-1; no definite D call. V was clipped by 6 bases and J by 1 base, with 9 bases between them. This CDR3 is built from 13 residues. The CDR3 protein is CASSSGSNTEAFF. The CDR3 DNA is TGTGCCAGCAGCTCGGGGTCGAACACTGAAGCTTTCTTT.

The sample holds a few counts of this clone. The chain links TRBV19 to TRBJ1-5; no reliable D call. Germline V lookup: CDR1 LNHDA, CDR2 SQIVND (reference sequence). Trimming removed 8 bases from V and 3 bases from J, with 17 bases in between. CDR3 length: 15 residues. CDR3 sequence (DNA): TGTGCCAGTTCCTCCCCGGCGGACTCCAATCAGCCCCAGCATTTT. This translates into CASSSPADSNQPQHF.

The chain combines TRBV18 with TRBJ1-6, with no clear D. This CDR3 spans 15 amino acids. The ends were cut back, 4 bases at V and 7 bases at J, with 14 bases in the middle. Per the germline V gene, CDR1 is KGHSH and CDR2 is LQKENI. The CDR3, as DNA: TGTGCCAGCTCACTCGATCCGGGAGGAAATTCACCCCTCCACTTT. It translates to CASSLDPGGNSPLHF.

V is TRBV7-9 and J is TRBJ1-1, with D perhaps matching TRBD1 (5 bases). The CDR3 covers 14 residues. CDR1 and CDR2 (germline): SEHNR, FQNEAQ (reference sequence). Trimming pared 0 bases from V and 8 bases from J, leaving 13 bases between. The CDR3 region is CASSLAWGKGEAFF. Here the CDR3 DNA reads TGTGCCAGCAGCTTAGCGTGGGGAAAGGGGGAAGCTTTCTTT.

V is TRBV18 and J is TRBJ2-1; TRBD2 is a possible D gene (6 bases). The CDR3 is 13 amino acids. The germline gives CDR1 KGHSH, CDR2 LQKENI. Trimming stripped 3 bases from V and 10 bases from J, with 13 bases between. CDR3 residues: CASSPGGGFEQFF. The CDR3 nucleotides read TGTGCCAGCTCACCGGGAGGAGGTTTCGAGCAGTTCTTC.

The chain couples TRBV18 to TRBJ2-7; D gene ambiguous. The CDR3 sequence is 11 residues long. Trimming pared 6 bases from V and 4 bases from J, leaving 7 bases between. In germline, CDR1 is KGHSH, CDR2 LQKENI. The DNA for the CDR3 is TGTGCCAGCTCCCGCGGTTACGAGCAGTACTTC. It encodes CASSRGYEQYF.

In this sample, this clone turned up a few times. The chain combines TRBV27 with TRBJ1-3; a weak D match, TRBD1 (6 bases). The germline V gene encodes CDR1 MNHEY and CDR2 SMNVEV (reference sequence). V lost 0 bases, J lost 0 bases, and 6 bases lay in between. The CDR3 sequence is 15 residues long. The CDR3 here is CASSLSGHSGNTIYF. The CDR3 region has the DNA TGTGCCAGCAGTTTATCGGGACACTCTGGAAACACCATATATTTT.

The V call is TRBV9, the J call TRBJ2-1; 13 bases map to TRBD2. Germline V gene sequence: CDR1 SGDLS, CDR2 YYNGEE. V trimming: 4 bases; J trimming: 10 bases; junction bases outside the gene matches: 23. The CDR3 is 20 amino acids. The CDR3, as DNA: TGTGCCAGCAGCTTTAGCCCGACTAGCGGGGGGATGAAGGGTGCAGAAGAGCAGTTCTTC. It is translated as CASSFSPTSGGMKGAEEQFF.

V is TRBV11-2 and J is TRBJ2-5; D perhaps matches TRBD1 (6 bases). Trimming cost V 4 bases and J 3 bases, with 12 bases left between them. Per the germline V gene, CDR1 is SGHAT and CDR2 is FQNNGV. This CDR3 has 14 amino acids. In DNA, the CDR3 is TGTGCCAGCAGCTCAGGACAGTTTAAAGAGACCCAGTACTTC. Protein product: CASSSGQFKETQYF.

This clone is a singleton in its sample. V usage is TRBV2 and J usage is TRBJ2-7; 10 bases line up with TRBD2. The CDR3 is 15 amino acids. Germline assignment: CDR1 SNHLY and CDR2 FYNNEI. With 2 bases clipped from V and 6 bases from J, the junction kept 7 bases outside the gene matches. The CDR3 is CASSEPGLAGAEQYF. In nucleotides, the CDR3 is TGTGCCAGCAGTGAACCTGGTCTAGCGGGGGCCGAGCAGTACTTC.

This chain's CDR3 is CASSFVQWDKNYGYTF. The DNA for the CDR3 is TGTGCCAGTAGTTTTGTTCAGTGGGACAAAAACTATGGCTACACCTTC. The chain is built from TRBV19 and TRBJ1-2; D might be TRBD1 (6 bases). Trimming cost V 5 bases and J 2 bases, with 18 bases left between them. This CDR3 has 16 residues. Germline V gene lookup returns CDR1 LNHDA and CDR2 SQIVND (reference sequence).

The V call is TRBV4-3, the J call TRBJ2-3, with 7 bases that match TRBD2. This CDR3 spans 15 amino acids. CDR1 is LGHNA and CDR2 is YSLEER in the germline V gene. The J segment lost 1 base and the V segment lost 3 bases, leaving 4 bases of the junction unmatched. CDR3 DNA sequence: TGCGCCAGCAGCCATGCGGGGGTGGGCACAGATACGCAGTATTTT. It encodes CASSHAGVGTDTQYF.

The chain combines TRBV5-4 with TRBJ2-7; 7 bases match TRBD1. Looked up from germline, CDR1 is SGHNT and CDR2 is YYREEE (reference sequence). The CDR3 loop spans 14 amino acids. The trim removed 2 bases at V and 4 bases at J, leaving 6 bases unmatched. CDR3 loop: CASSLGQDFYEQYF. DNA for the CDR3: TGTGCCAGCAGCTTAGGACAGGATTTTTACGAGCAGTACTTC.

V usage is TRBV4-1 and J usage is TRBJ2-1; 8 nucleotides agree with TRBD2. This CDR3 is 16 amino acids long. V shed 1 base and J 5 bases; nucleotides not matched to a gene: 7. Per germline, CDR1 MGHRA and CDR2 YSYEKL. CDR3: CASSQASLLADNEQFF. CDR3 nucleotides: TGCGCCAGCAGCCAAGCTTCCCTACTAGCGGACAATGAGCAGTTCTTC.

As for this clone: Distinct nucleotide sequences in the sample also encode this CDR3. The chain is built from TRBV12-3 or TRBV12-4 and TRBJ1-2, with D possibly TRBD1 on 6 matching bases. Trimming removed 6 bases at V and 4 bases at J, with 12 bases between. The CDR3 is made up of 13 amino acids. In nucleotides, the CDR3 is TGTGCCAGCAGCCAGACAGGTTCCTATGGCTACACCTTC. It specifies CASSQTGSYGYTF.

The count of this clone is one. The sample carries other DNA sequences with the same CDR3. The rearrangement uses TRBV5-1 and TRBJ2-1; 10 bases are shared with TRBD2. Germline CDR1 is SGHRS and CDR2 is YFSETQ. After removal of 3 bases from V and 4 bases from J, the junction contained 4 bases not matched to a gene. The CDR3 contains 15 residues. CDR3 residues: CASSSASGGYNEQFF. The CDR3 DNA sequence: TGCGCCAGCAGCTCCGCTAGCGGGGGATACAATGAGCAGTTCTTC.

This chain joins TRBV12-3 or TRBV12-4 and TRBJ1-2, with D hard to call. V was trimmed by 1 base and J by 7 bases, leaving 10 bases between them. The CDR3 is 13 residues long. The CDR3: CASSLVGVGGYTF. The DNA for the CDR3 is TGTGCCAGCAGTTTAGTGGGAGTCGGTGGCTACACCTTC.

The chain has TRBV19 and TRBJ2-6; the D gene is possibly TRBD1 (7 bases). This CDR3 comprises 17 residues. Germline assignment: CDR1 LNHDA and CDR2 SQIVND (reference sequence). V dropped 1 base and J dropped 2 bases, with 12 bases sitting between them. CDR3 amino acids: CASSIGGGGAGANVLTF. CDR3 nucleotide sequence: TGTGCCAGTAGTATAGGCGGAGGGGGCGCTGGGGCCAACGTCCTGACTTTC.

This sequence joins TRBV5-5 and TRBJ1-1; 9 nucleotides line up with TRBD1. V trimming: 0 bases; J trimming: 5 bases; junction bases outside the gene matches: 5. This CDR3 comprises 15 residues. Per the germline V gene, CDR1 is SGHKS and CDR2 is YYEKEE (reference sequence). The CDR3 region has the DNA TGTGCCAGCAGCTTGGACCCCGGGACAGGGACTGAAGCTTTCTTT. Amino acids: CASSLDPGTGTEAFF.

The CDR3 region is CATGPAPGTRNEKLFF. The CDR3 DNA follows: TGTGCCACCGGACCCGCCCCCGGGACTCGTAATGAAAAACTGTTTTTT. The chain couples TRBV10-3 to TRBJ1-4; weak D call: TRBD1 (5 bases). The CDR3 runs 16 residues. Germline V gene sequence: CDR1 ENHRY, CDR2 SYGVKD. With 10 bases removed from V and 4 bases from J, the gap between germline ends came to 22 bases.

The rearrangement uses TRBV15 and TRBJ1-2; TRBD1 agrees at 8 bases. The CDR3 has 16 amino acids. V was pared by 0 bases and J by 4 bases, with 7 bases of the junction left unmatched. Germline assignment: CDR1 LNHNV and CDR2 YYDKDF (reference sequence). Here the CDR3 reads CATSRDTGGYSYGYTF. The CDR3 DNA sequence: TGTGCCACCAGCAGAGACACAGGGGGATATAGCTATGGCTACACCTTC.

DNA for the CDR3: TGTGCCAGCAGCTGGACAGGGGGCTTTGGCTACACCTTC. The encoded protein is CASSWTGGFGYTF. The chain links TRBV5-6 to TRBJ1-2; 11 positions match TRBD1. In germline, CDR1 is SGHDT, CDR2 YYEEEE. This CDR3 has 13 amino acids. V shed 3 bases and J 7 bases; nucleotides not matched to a gene: 2.

The V gene is TRBV6-2 or TRBV6-3, the J gene TRBJ1-1; 9 bases are a match to TRBD1. This CDR3 is built from 14 residues. The V segment lost 0 bases and the J segment 8 bases; nucleotides outside the gene matches: 4. CDR1 is MNHEY, CDR2 SVGEGT, per germline. CDR3 protein: CASSYSLGTGEAFF. In DNA, the CDR3 is TGTGCCAGCAGTTACTCACTAGGGACAGGGGAAGCTTTCTTT.